The 23 T cell receptor beta chains in this list originate from one sample, sequenced in a study of T cells in Graves' hyperthyroidism and ophthalmopathy. Amplification targeted TCR beta CDR3 regions from RNA transcripts. HTBI primers were used for first-round RT-PCR of the TCR CDR3. TCRdb re-analysed the multiplex PCR reads in MiXCR, keeping a single row per CDR3 protein. This sample has roughly 280,000 distinct CDR3 sequences; about 15% occur once, and the top ten carry around 61%. Sequencing input: blood. The source is a woman in her fifties or sixties with Graves' ophthalmopathy.

In its sample, this clonotype was seen many times. The V and J genes are TRBV2 and TRBJ2-7, with D hard to call. The CDR3 length is 12 residues. CDR1 and CDR2 from the germline V gene are SNHLY and FYNNEI. V was shortened by 6 bases and J by 0 bases, with 6 bases between the two germline ends. The CDR3 reads CASRAGSYEQYF. In DNA form, the CDR3 reads TGTGCCAGCAGGGCCGGCTCCTACGAGCAGTACTTC. Using reference TRBV2 and TRBJ2-7 for the parts outside the CDR3, the full variable domain is EPEVTQTPSHQVTQMGQEVILRCVPISNHLYFYWYRQILGQKVEFLVSFYNNEISEKSEIFDDQFSVERPDGSNFTLKIRSTKLEDSAMYFCASRAGSYEQYFGPGTRLTVT.

As regards this clonotype: With a much larger clone just one base away, this may be a read error. The chain joins TRBV7-2 to TRBJ2-2; D gene ambiguous. V was clipped by 3 bases and J by 6 bases, with 5 bases between them. The germline CDR1 and CDR2 sequences are SGHTA and FQGNSA. CDR3 length: 12 residues. The CDR3 DNA sequence: TGTGCCAGCAGCTTGACCCCCGGGGAGCTGTTTTTT. Translating gives CASSLTPGELFF.

This clonotype was observed many times. The chain is built from TRBV11-1 and TRBJ2-1; 7 bases map to TRBD2. The CDR3 is 18 residues long. CDR1 is SGHAT and CDR2 is FQDESV in the germline V gene (reference sequence). V shed 4 bases and J 0 bases; nucleotides not matched to a gene: 12. The CDR3 loop is CASSSPWGSGLSYNEQFF. The CDR3 bases are TGTGCCAGCAGCTCCCCATGGGGTAGCGGGCTCTCCTACAATGAGCAGTTCTTC.

This clonotype was seen ten or more times. CDR3 protein: CSAFGTNYGYTF. The DNA of the CDR3 is TGCAGTGCTTTCGGGACAAACTATGGCTACACCTTC. The rearrangement links TRBV20-1 to TRBJ1-2, with D possibly being TRBD1 (6 bases). The CDR3 is 12 amino acids. In germline, CDR1 is DFQATT, CDR2 SNEGSKA (reference sequence). The V end lost 5 bases, the J end lost 2 bases, and 9 bases lay between the germline ends.

This clonotype showed up many times. The chain is built from TRBV2 and TRBJ1-1, with D possibly being TRBD1 (5 bases). The CDR3 runs 10 residues. Trimming pared 8 bases from V and 9 bases from J, leaving 10 bases between. Germline V lookup: CDR1 SNHLY, CDR2 FYNNEI. In DNA, the CDR3 is TGTGCCAGCGATGGGGGGAAAGCTTTCTTT. Its translation is CASDGGKAFF.

Only a few counts were recorded for this clonotype. The chain employs TRBV5-5 and TRBJ2-3, with D possibly TRBD1 on 6 matching bases. This CDR3 spans 16 amino acids. The germline V gene has CDR1 SGHKS and CDR2 YYEKEE (reference sequence). With 1 base removed from V and 2 bases from J, the gap between germline ends came to 14 bases. This chain's CDR3 is CASSLFRGTHTDTQYF. CDR3 DNA sequence: TGTGCCAGCAGCTTGTTCAGGGGCACCCACACAGATACGCAGTATTTT.

This clonotype was observed at least ten times. The rearrangement uses TRBV20-1 and TRBJ1-2; TRBD1 agrees at 8 bases. CDR1 and CDR2 (germline): DFQATT, SNEGSKA (reference sequence). This CDR3 is 12 amino acids long. The CDR3 spells CMPQTGVSGYTF. The CDR3 DNA reads as TGCATGCCACAGACAGGGGTCTCTGGCTACACCTTC.

This clonotype was found many times. V and J are TRBV6-1 and TRBJ1-5, with 7 bases identical to TRBD1. The germline gives CDR1 MNHNS, CDR2 SASEGT. Unmatched junction bases numbered 16, after V lost 7 bases and J lost 1 base. The CDR3 extends over 18 amino acids. The CDR3 sequence: CASTPNPPGGSSNQPQHF. The CDR3 nucleotides are TGTGCCAGCACCCCCAATCCTCCAGGGGGATCGAGCAATCAGCCCCAGCATTTT.

This clonotype appeared many times. The rearrangement uses TRBV7-2 and TRBJ2-3, with 11 bases lining up with TRBD2. The CDR3 is made up of 20 amino acids. Germline trimming cut 1 base from V and 3 bases from J; bases unmatched to any gene: 15. Per the germline V gene, CDR1 is SGHTA and CDR2 is FQGNSA. This chain's CDR3 is CASSLDPPGASGRITDTQYF. The DNA of the CDR3 is TGTGCCAGCAGCTTAGATCCCCCGGGGGCTAGCGGGAGGATTACAGATACGCAGTATTTT.

Only a few counts were recorded for this clonotype. V is TRBV30 and J is TRBJ2-2; 7 bases line up with TRBD2. This CDR3 has 15 residues. Looked up from germline, CDR1 is GTSNPN and CDR2 is SVGIG (reference sequence). V dropped 4 bases and J dropped 7; count of bases not matched to a gene: 12. Here the CDR3 DNA reads TGTGCCTGGAACGAGGCAGCGGGGATCGGCGGGGAGCTGTTTTTT. This gives the protein CAWNEAAGIGGELFF.

This clonotype was recorded at least ten times. The chain carries TRBV7-2 and TRBJ1-5; D not resolved. Germline V gives CDR1 SGHTA, CDR2 FQGNSA. V was pared by 4 bases and J by 7 bases, with 14 bases between. This CDR3 is 14 amino acids long. The CDR3 DNA reads as TGTGCCAGCAGCTCCGTGAGGACCGGGCAGCCCCAGCATTTT. It translates to CASSSVRTGQPQHF.

V gene TRBV6-1 combines with J gene TRBJ1-1; 7 nucleotides match TRBD1. Trimming cost V 5 bases and J 7 bases; bases outside gene matches: 10. This CDR3 is built from 14 residues. The germline CDR1 and CDR2 sequences are MNHNS and SASEGT. The CDR3 coding sequence is TGTGCCAGCAGTACTCAACAGGGGTCCCTTGAAGCTTTCTTT. Residues: CASSTQQGSLEAFF.

V is TRBV4-3 and J is TRBJ2-4; no clear D. In germline, CDR1 is LGHNA, CDR2 YSLEER. The CDR3 is made up of 17 amino acids. Trimming shortened V by 1 base and J by 1 base, and 14 bases separated the two germline ends. CDR3 protein: CASSQVPLQGAKNIQYF. The CDR3 DNA follows: TGCGCCAGCAGCCAAGTGCCACTTCAAGGGGCCAAAAACATTCAGTACTTC.

This clonotype was observed at least ten times. This sequence joins TRBV3-1 and TRBJ2-1; maybe TRBD2 (6 bases). Per germline, CDR1 LGHDT and CDR2 YNNKEL (reference sequence). The CDR3 runs 15 residues. V was cut by 4 bases and J by 8 bases, with 18 bases left in between. CDR3 sequence: CASSPPGLVFHEQFF. CDR3 sequence (DNA): TGTGCCAGCAGCCCACCGGGACTCGTCTTTCATGAGCAGTTCTTC.

The sample holds many counts of this clonotype. In nucleotides, the CDR3 is TGTGCCATCAGCTCAACAGGGGCGCGGAAAGAGACCCAGTACTTC. Protein: CAISSTGARKETQYF. The chain employs TRBV10-3 and TRBJ2-5; 7 bases match TRBD1. The germline gives CDR1 ENHRY, CDR2 SYGVKD. This CDR3 contains 15 residues. V shed 6 bases, J shed 3 bases, and the junction held 10 bases outside the gene matches.

This clonotype came up many times. This chain uses TRBV29-1 with TRBJ2-3; 12 bases are shared with TRBD2. The length of the CDR3 is 13 residues. After removal of 5 bases from V and 8 bases from J, the junction contained 5 bases not matched to a gene. Germline V gene sequence: CDR1 SQVTM, CDR2 ANQGSEA. This chain's CDR3 is CSVRTSGDATQYF. The CDR3 DNA reads TGCAGCGTTCGGACTAGCGGGGATGCTACGCAGTATTTT.

This clonotype occurred many times. The chain uses TRBV28 and TRBJ2-7; a possible D gene is TRBD1 (7 bases). Germline CDR1 is MDHEN and CDR2 is SYDVKM. V dropped 8 bases and J dropped 4 bases, with 21 bases sitting between them. CDR3 length: 15 amino acids. The CDR3 region has the DNA TGTGCCAGCGGAGGGACAGAAGCGTCCCAATACGAGCAGTACTTC. This codes for CASGGTEASQYEQYF.

This clonotype has at least ten counts. J is TRBJ2-7 and V is TRBV2; 9 bases fit TRBD1. The length of the CDR3 is 16 residues. Per the germline V gene, CDR1 is SNHLY and CDR2 is FYNNEI. After removal of 1 base from V and 4 bases from J, the junction contained 8 bases not matched to a gene. The CDR3 region is CASSEGSGQGTYEQYF. CDR3 sequence (DNA): TGTGCCAGCAGTGAAGGGTCGGGACAGGGCACGTACGAGCAGTACTTC.

This clonotype was detected ten times or more. Given a much more abundant clone one base away, this may be a read error. This sequence joins TRBV7-2 and TRBJ2-7, with D perhaps TRBD1 (5 bases). Per germline, CDR1 SGHTA and CDR2 FQGNSA. The length of the CDR3 is 13 residues. The V gene lost 1 base and the J gene lost 3 bases, with 7 bases spanning the gap. The CDR3 region is CASSLDRRYEQYF. The DNA of the CDR3 is TGTGCCAGCAGCTTAGACAGGCGCTACGAGCAGTACTTC.

This clonotype turned up a few times. The chain uses TRBV7-6 and TRBJ2-3, with 9 bases fitting TRBD2. This CDR3 contains 16 residues. After removal of 4 bases from V and 5 bases from J, the junction contained 10 bases not matched to a gene. Germline V gene lookup returns CDR1 SGHVS and CDR2 FNYEAQ. The CDR3 nucleotides are TGTGCCAGCAGCTCCTATCTAGCGGGGCGGCAAGATACGCAGTATTTT. Translation gives CASSSYLAGRQDTQYF.

A few counts support this clonotype. V and J are TRBV27 and TRBJ2-3; D may be TRBD1 (6 bases). This CDR3 is 16 amino acids long. V was pared by 3 bases and J by 5 bases, with 18 bases between. Germline CDR1 and CDR2: MNHEY and SMNVEV (reference sequence). CDR3 loop: CASSFVGARGKDTQYF. The CDR3 nucleotides are TGTGCCAGCAGTTTCGTAGGCGCCAGGGGAAAAGATACGCAGTATTTT.

This clonotype showed up many times. The chain couples TRBV28 to TRBJ2-5, with 7 positions matching TRBD1. The CDR3 extends over 15 amino acids. Germline-derived CDR1 and CDR2 are MDHEN and SYDVKM. With 5 bases clipped from V and 0 bases from J, the junction kept 6 bases outside the gene matches. The CDR3 DNA reads TGTGCCAGCAGTCCACAGGGGAAGAACCAAGAGACCCAGTACTTC. The encoded protein is CASSPQGKNQETQYF.

The sample holds many counts of this clonotype. The rearrangement joins TRBV11-2 to TRBJ1-1; D call uncertain. V lost 5 bases, J lost 0 bases, and 7 bases lay in between. Germline CDR1 reads SGHAT; CDR2 reads FQNNGV. The CDR3 consists of 13 residues. CDR3 nucleotides: TGTGCCAGCAGCCGCACGGTGAACACTGAAGCTTTCTTT. Translating it yields CASSRTVNTEAFF.